The clone carrying this T cell receptor (beta chain) was counted at least ten times. Antigen specificity is unknown. V dropped 4 bases and J dropped 8 bases, with 16 bases sitting between them. Germline CDR1 SGHRS, CDR2 YFSETQ. The CDR3 runs 15 residues. This sample stems from a study of T-cell memory formation after mild COVID-19. General observations from the study: Clones shrinking from day 15 to 85 showed even CD4/CD8 mixes; later expanders tilted CD4+.

In TCRdb, the 5' RACE reads were re-called with MiXCR into one record per CDR3 protein. The sample yields some 450,000 distinct CDR3 sequences, around 18% seen once. Material: PBMCs or a T cell subset sorted from them (not recorded which). This sequence was found in an adult woman who had mild COVID-19 (a few samples of this study predate the infection). Cell type and time point are not known. V gene TRBV5-1 combines with J gene TRBJ1-6, with a possible D match to TRBD1 (6 bases). DNA for the CDR3: TGCGCCAGCAGCATAGAACAGGGTAGGGATTCACCCCTCCACTTT. The encoded protein is CASSIEQGRDSPLHF.